This TCR beta chain was captured by sequencing in a study of regulatory dendritic cells for organ transplantation. For the study at large: LPS was added to dendritic cell cultures on day 6. Overall study results and limits: Mature dendritic cells appeared to drive more memory CD8+ clonal expansion than regulatory ones. Naive T cells showed high diversity, memory cells less, memory CD8+ least.

About this clone: Its target is not known.

CDR3 size: 17 residues. The germline V gene encodes CDR1 ENHRY and CDR2 SYGVKD. V lost 2 bases, J lost 1 base, and 17 bases lay in between. Method: immunoSEQ multiplex PCR; TCRdb's copy keeps in-frame clones and lacks some. The sample has roughly 12,000 clones, 85% to 90% seen once; the top ten hold around 0.24%. Allogeneic regulatory or mature dendritic cells were co-cultured for 5 days with CFSE-labeled sorted T cells at 1:10. This chain connects TRBV10-3 to TRBJ1-1; tentative D call: TRBD1 (6 bases). Specimen: naive CD8+ T cells from blood cultured with regulatory dendritic cells. Documented subset: CD45RA+ naive T cells. The receptor was isolated from a human donor in good health. The CDR3 here is CAISEGEGGTRNTEAFF. The CDR3 bases are TGTGCCATCAGTGAGGGAGAAGGGGGGACACGGAACACTGAAGCTTTCTTT.